This TCR beta chain is drawn from a study of T cell repertoires in ileal Crohn's disease. Study context: Median disease duration was approximately eight years; 35% smoked at surgery. Thiopurines (11) or anti-TNF agents (around 17) were given postoperatively to about half.

There are 13 residues in the CDR3. Germline V gene lookup returns CDR1 SGHTA and CDR2 FQGNSA. Trimming pared 1 base from V and 2 bases from J, leaving 5 bases between. Findings and limits, study-wide: Mucosal expansions were suggested to be mainly CD8 T cells. Endoscopic recurrence occurred in every patient whose clonality exceeded 26.8%.

Clones were sequenced by immunoSEQ multiplex PCR, and TCRdb holds only the in-frame ones, with some missing. This table holds 25,000 to 30,000 clones, about 81% found once. A word on this clone: The antigen remains undetermined.

Material: ileal tissue. The chain recombines TRBV7-2 with TRBJ2-5; D is unresolved. This TCR came from an adult with Crohn's disease. As DNA, the CDR3 is TGTGCCAGCAGCTTAGTCCTTCAAGAGACCCAGTACTTC. It yields the protein CASSLVLQETQYF.